This paragraph reports one T cell receptor beta chain. Its cognate antigen is unknown. The sample comes from a study of cytomegalovirus exposure and HLA in healthy donors. 60 Vbeta and 13 Jbeta primers were used in PCR. Sequencing used immunoSEQ multiplex PCR; TCRdb keeps in-frame clones, though not all of them. The sample holds 100,000 to 150,000 clones, 8% to 11% seen once. Germline lookup yields CDR1 SGHDT and CDR2 YYEEEE. The CDR3 has 13 amino acids. Trimming left V 4 bases short and J 2 bases short, with 8 bases between. The study, taken as a whole, reports: Most TCR sequences showed up rarely, but some public TCRs showed up in many donors.

The sequencing sample was made of PBMCs. The clonotype comes from a woman between 18 and 30 years old in good health and CMV-seropositive. The chain links TRBV5-6 to TRBJ2-3; tentatively, D is TRBD2 (6 bases). The CDR3 DNA sequence: TGTGCCAGCAGCGCGGGAACCACAGATACGCAGTATTTT. Translating it yields CASSAGTTDTQYF. Full variable domain (outside the CDR3, taken from reference TRBV5-6 and TRBJ2-3): DAGVTQSPTHLIKTRGQQVTLRCSPKSGHDTVSWYQQALGQGPQFIFQYYEEEERQRGNFPDRFSGHQFPNYSSELNVNALLLGDSALYLCASSAGTTDTQYFGPGTRLTVL.